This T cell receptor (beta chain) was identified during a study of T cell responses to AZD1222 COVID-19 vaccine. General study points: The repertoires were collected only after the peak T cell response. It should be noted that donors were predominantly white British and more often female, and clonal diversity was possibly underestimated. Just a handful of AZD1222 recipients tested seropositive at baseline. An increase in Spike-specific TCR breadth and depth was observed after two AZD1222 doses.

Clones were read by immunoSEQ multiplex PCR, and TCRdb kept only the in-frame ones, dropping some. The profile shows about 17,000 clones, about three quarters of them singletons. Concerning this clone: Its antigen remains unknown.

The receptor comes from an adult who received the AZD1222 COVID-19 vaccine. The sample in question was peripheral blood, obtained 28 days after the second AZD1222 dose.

The CDR3 is CASSPRQGTGNTIYF. CDR3 bases: TGTGCCAGCAGCCCACGACAGGGGACTGGAAACACCATATATTTT. V is TRBV7-2 and J is TRBJ1-3; 8 bases line up with TRBD1. V shed 5 bases, J shed 2 bases, and the junction held 5 bases outside the gene matches. Germline V gene lookup returns CDR1 SGHTA and CDR2 FQGNSA. This CDR3 comprises 15 residues.